One sample yielded the 27 T cell receptor beta chains listed below, sequenced in a study of blood T cell repertoires in COVID-19. TCRdb's table, derived via immunoSEQ multiplex PCR, lists solely in-frame clones and lacks some. The data contain roughly 300,000 clones, 65% to 90% of them seen just once; the ten biggest clones take up about 4.2%. Material: PBMCs or T cells enriched from blood (not recorded which). The receptors were sampled from a woman in her 40s with acute COVID-19.

The chain is built from TRBV6-5 and TRBJ1-5, with 9 bases identical to TRBD1. CDR1 and CDR2 from the germline V gene are MNHEY and SVGAGI. CDR3 length: 14 residues. Unmatched junction bases numbered 7, after V lost 6 bases and J lost 7 bases. CDR3 in DNA: TGTGCCAGCAGATTGGGACAGGGTGGACAGCCCCAGCATTTT. Encoded protein: CASRLGQGGQPQHF.

V and J are TRBV5-8 and TRBJ2-5; possibly TRBD1 for D (6 bases). V lost 5 bases and J lost 4, with 18 bases in between. The germline V gene encodes CDR1 SGHTS and CDR2 YDEGEE. This CDR3 is built from 15 residues. The CDR3 reads CASSARGEGLETQYF. The CDR3 DNA sequence: TGTGCCAGCAGTGCCAGGGGAGAGGGTTTAGAGACCCAGTACTTC.

J is TRBJ2-3 and V is TRBV2; 10 nucleotides agree with TRBD2. This CDR3 has 17 residues. The V and J ends lost 4 bases and 4 bases, in that order; junction bases with no gene match: 11. Germline V lookup: CDR1 SNHLY, CDR2 FYNNEI. The CDR3 is CASSVGGLAGDPDTQYF. CDR3 DNA: TGTGCCAGCAGTGTCGGCGGGCTAGCGGGGGACCCAGATACGCAGTATTTT.

The rearrangement joins TRBV7-2 to TRBJ1-2; possible D gene TRBD1, 5 bases. CDR3 length equals 16 residues. Germline-derived CDR1 and CDR2 are SGHTA and FQGNSA. Trimming removed 2 bases at V and 4 bases at J, with 17 bases between. In DNA, the CDR3 is TGTGCCAGCAGCTTACCCTCGGCGGGGGTTCCCTATGGCTACACCTTC. This translates into CASSLPSAGVPYGYTF. The full variable domain, with the rest looked up from reference TRBV7-2 and TRBJ1-2, is GAGVSQSPSNKVTEKGKDVELRCDPISGHTALYWYRQSLGQGLEFLIYFQGNSAPDKSGLPSDRFSAERTGGSVSTLTIQRTQQEDSAVYLCASSLPSAGVPYGYTFGSGTRLTVV.

The chain is built from TRBV27 and TRBJ1-2; D might be TRBD1 (6 bases). Germline V gives CDR1 MNHEY, CDR2 SMNVEV (reference sequence). Trimming took off 2 bases at V and 8 bases at J, with 12 bases between the two ends. This CDR3 has 13 amino acids. This chain's CDR3 is CASSLRAGDGYTF. The CDR3 region has the DNA TGTGCCAGCAGTTTAAGGGCAGGGGACGGCTACACCTTC.

The chain recombines TRBV12-3 or TRBV12-4 with TRBJ2-5; 9 nucleotides align to TRBD2. The CDR3 extends over 13 amino acids. Trimming took 3 bases from V and 4 from J; bases not matched to a gene: 0. The CDR3 DNA is TGTGCCAGCAGTTTTAGCGGGAGAGAGACCCAGTACTTC. Residues: CASSFSGRETQYF.

V gene TRBV3-1 (or the pseudogene TRBV3-2) combines with J gene TRBJ1-3; no clear D. The CDR3 is 14 residues long. From germline, CDR1 is LGHDT and CDR2 YNNKEL (reference sequence). V was clipped by 4 bases and J by 1 base, with 8 bases between them. Here the CDR3 DNA reads TGTGCCAGCAGCCCCCGGGAGTCTGGAAACACCATATATTTT. The encoded protein is CASSPRESGNTIYF.

The rearrangement links TRBV6-5 to TRBJ1-5; 11 positions match TRBD1. Looked up from germline, CDR1 is MNHEY and CDR2 is SVGAGI. J lost 2 bases, V lost 6 bases, and 3 bases had no gene match. The CDR3 runs to 15 residues. Written as DNA, the CDR3 is TGTGCCAGCAGATCGGGACAGGGGGGCAATCAGCCCCAGCATTTT. This gives the protein CASRSGQGGNQPQHF.

This chain joins TRBV5-1 and TRBJ2-3, with D possibly matching TRBD2 (5 bases). V shed 3 bases and J shed 2 bases, with 10 bases lying between them. The CDR3 has 14 amino acids. In germline, CDR1 is SGHRS, CDR2 YFSETQ. CDR3 loop: CASSWVGATDTQYF. The DNA of the CDR3 is TGCGCCAGCAGCTGGGTGGGAGCCACAGATACGCAGTATTTT. Based on the CDR3 plus reference TRBV5-1 and TRBJ2-3, the full variable domain is KAGVTQTPRYLIKTRGQQVTLSCSPISGHRSVSWYQQTPGQGLQFLFEYFSETQRNKGNFPGRFSGRQFSNSRSEMNVSTLELGDSALYLCASSWVGATDTQYFGPGTRLTVL.

This clone came up a few times. DNA of the CDR3: TGTGCCAGCAGCCCCGGACAGGGTCTCGGCTACACCTTC. Encoded protein: CASSPGQGLGYTF. The chain has TRBV7-2 and TRBJ1-2; 8 bases align to TRBD1. The ends lost 5 bases at V and 8 bases at J; junction bases unmatched: 7. The CDR3 is made up of 13 amino acids. Germline V lookup: CDR1 SGHTA, CDR2 FQGNSA. The full variable domain, in which reference TRBV7-2 and TRBJ1-2 provide the parts outside the CDR3, is GAGVSQSPSNKVTEKGKDVELRCDPISGHTALYWYRQSLGQGLEFLIYFQGNSAPDKSGLPSDRFSAERTGGSVSTLTIQRTQQEDSAVYLCASSPGQGLGYTFGSGTRLTVV.

The genes are TRBV7-9 and TRBJ1-1; D not certain. CDR1 and CDR2 from the germline V gene are SEHNR and FQNEAQ (reference sequence). Trimming removed 5 bases from V and 0 bases from J, with 13 bases in between. The CDR3 covers 15 residues. The CDR3 here is CASSPNSVMNTEAFF. CDR3 bases: TGTGCCAGCAGCCCCAATTCAGTGATGAACACTGAAGCTTTCTTT. Based on the CDR3 plus reference TRBV7-9 and TRBJ1-1, the full variable domain is DTGVSQNPRHKITKRGQNVTFRCDPISEHNRLYWYRQTLGQGPEFLTYFQNEAQLEKSRLLSDRFSAERPKGSFSTLEIQRTEQGDSAMYLCASSPNSVMNTEAFFGQGTRLTVV.

This rearrangement joins TRBV6-5 to TRBJ1-4, with 9 bases matching TRBD1. This CDR3 is 15 amino acids long. The junction had 8 bases not matched to a gene; V was cut back by 6 bases and J by 6 bases. Per germline, CDR1 MNHEY and CDR2 SVGAGI. The CDR3, as DNA: TGTGCCAGCAGGCCCGACAGGGGGGTCTATGAAAAACTGTTTTTT. It translates to CASRPDRGVYEKLFF.

The CDR3 protein is CASSFRASGGGHNQPQHF. The CDR3 bases are TGTGCCAGCAGTTTTAGGGCCAGCGGGGGGGGTCACAATCAGCCCCAGCATTTT. This chain connects TRBV27 to TRBJ1-5, with D perhaps matching TRBD1 (5 bases). From germline, CDR1 is MNHEY and CDR2 SMNVEV (reference sequence). The CDR3 runs to 18 residues. V was clipped by 3 bases and J by 3 bases, with 21 bases between them.

CDR3: CASNQSVLFNEQYF. As DNA, the CDR3 is TGTGCCAGCAACCAGTCTGTGTTATTTAATGAGCAGTACTTC. The V call is TRBV21-1, the J call TRBJ2-7; the table's D call of TRBD1 was not tested on the DNA. TRBV21-1 is tagged as a pseudogene. The CDR3 consists of 14 residues.

V and J are TRBV9 and TRBJ1-6; 12 bases are shared with TRBD1. The CDR3 has 16 residues. V was clipped by 4 bases and J by 9 bases; unmatched bases: 8. The germline CDR1 and CDR2 sequences are SGDLS and YYNGEE. The CDR3 coding sequence is TGTGCCAGCAGCCCTCCGGGGACAGGGGGCGGTTCACCCCTCCACTTT. Amino acid sequence: CASSPPGTGGGSPLHF.

Written as DNA, the CDR3 is TGTGCCGGAGGTTTCCTAGGGGGTTCTGGACAGCCCCAGCATTTT. Amino acids: CAGGFLGGSGQPQHF. The rearrangement uses TRBV6-5 and TRBJ1-5; D might be TRBD1 (6 bases). Germline loops: CDR1 MNHEY, CDR2 SVGAGI. This CDR3 spans 15 amino acids. V shed 11 bases and J shed 7 bases, with 24 bases lying between them.

This chain links TRBV5-1 with TRBJ2-6, with D perhaps matching TRBD2 (5 bases). This CDR3 comprises 16 residues. The germline gives CDR1 SGHRS, CDR2 YFSETQ. V was clipped by 9 bases and J by 0 bases, with 16 bases between them. In nucleotides, the CDR3 is TGCGCCACCGCATACGAGGGTACCTCTGGGGCCAACGTCCTGACTTTC. Protein product: CATAYEGTSGANVLTF. The whole variable domain, remainder taken from reference TRBV5-1 and TRBJ2-6, is KAGVTQTPRYLIKTRGQQVTLSCSPISGHRSVSWYQQTPGQGLQFLFEYFSETQRNKGNFPGRFSGRQFSNSRSEMNVSTLELGDSALYLCATAYEGTSGANVLTFGAGSRLTVL.

J is TRBJ1-6 and V is TRBV27; 10 positions agree with TRBD1. The CDR3 consists of 15 residues. CDR1 MNHEY and CDR2 SMNVEV come from the germline V gene (reference sequence). V trimming: 5 bases; J trimming: 8 bases; junction bases outside the gene matches: 6. CDR3 DNA sequence: TGTGCCAGCAGTCGTGAGGGACAGGGGTATTCACCCCTCCACTTT. Its translation: CASSREGQGYSPLHF.

The J gene is TRBJ1-1, the V gene TRBV4-3; 8 bases map to TRBD1. This CDR3 has 14 residues. V lost 2 bases and J lost 4; bases outside the gene matches: 3. CDR1 and CDR2 from the germline V gene are LGHNA and YSLEER. CDR3 nucleotides: TGCGCCAGCAGCCAATACAGGGGGGTCACTGAAGCTTTCTTT. Its translation is CASSQYRGVTEAFF.

This clone was observed a few times. The chain combines TRBV12-5 with TRBJ2-2, with a tentative D call TRBD1 (6 bases). V shed 6 bases and J shed 0 bases, with 11 bases lying between them. The CDR3 totals 15 residues. Germline loops: CDR1 LGHNT, CDR2 FRNRAP. The CDR3 DNA follows: TGTGCTAGTGGGCAACAGGGCCCGAACACCGGGGAGCTGTTTTTT. Residues: CASGQQGPNTGELFF.

J is TRBJ1-1 and V is TRBV7-8, with 11 bases matching TRBD1. Trimming removed 3 bases from V and 11 bases from J; junction bases left unmatched: 8. CDR1 SGHVS and CDR2 FQNEAQ come from the germline V gene. CDR3 length: 14 amino acids. The CDR3 coding sequence is TGTGCCAGCAGCTTTGCCGGGACAGGGGGTTTGGCTTTCTTT. Protein product: CASSFAGTGGLAFF.

This chain joins TRBV6-2 or TRBV6-3 and TRBJ1-5; 7 bases are a match to TRBD1. The germline CDR1 and CDR2 sequences are MNHEY and SVGEGT. The CDR3 consists of 16 residues. With 5 bases clipped from V and 3 bases from J, the junction kept 10 bases outside the gene matches. CDR3: CASSRAGGGPNQPQHF. CDR3 in DNA: TGTGCCAGCAGTAGGGCGGGAGGGGGCCCCAATCAGCCCCAGCATTTT.

The gene calls are TRBV11-2 and TRBJ2-7, with 7 bases that match TRBD1. The germline V gene encodes CDR1 SGHAT and CDR2 FQNNGV. CDR3 length equals 14 residues. J lost 0 bases, V lost 5 bases, and 4 bases had no gene match. The CDR3 here is CASSADRSSYEQYF. In nucleotides, the CDR3 is TGTGCCAGCAGCGCGGACAGGAGCTCCTACGAGCAGTACTTC. The full variable domain, with the rest looked up from reference TRBV11-2 and TRBJ2-7, is EAGVAQSPRYKIIEKRQSVAFWCNPISGHATLYWYQQILGQGPKLLIQFQNNGVVDDSQLPKDRFSAERLKGVDSTLKIQPAKLEDSAVYLCASSADRSSYEQYFGPGTRLTVT.

The chain is built from TRBV18 and TRBJ2-7; 7 bases agree with TRBD1. This CDR3 has 13 amino acids. The V segment lost 4 bases and the J segment 3 bases; nucleotides outside the gene matches: 3. Germline V CDR1 and CDR2: KGHSH, LQKENI. The CDR3 DNA is TGTGCCAGCTCACGTCAGGGGGACTACGAGCAGTACTTC. This codes for CASSRQGDYEQYF.

The chain employs TRBV28 and TRBJ2-7, with 10 bases that match TRBD1. The CDR3 runs to 14 residues. CDR1 is MDHEN and CDR2 is SYDVKM in the germline V gene. The V gene end was trimmed by 11 bases and the J gene end by 3 bases; junction bases not matched to a gene: 10. In DNA, the CDR3 is TGTGCCGTTGGCAAGGGACAGGGGTTCTACGAGCAGTACTTC. It encodes CAVGKGQGFYEQYF.

The chain employs TRBV6-2 or TRBV6-3 and TRBJ2-7; 7 bases match TRBD1. Germline loops: CDR1 MNHEY, CDR2 SVGEGT. Germline trimming cut 2 bases from V and 2 bases from J; bases unmatched to any gene: 6. CDR3 length: 15 amino acids. CDR3 protein: CASSYLRGMTYEQYF. The DNA of the CDR3 is TGTGCCAGCAGTTACCTCAGGGGGATGACCTACGAGCAGTACTTC.

This clone came up once. The chain links TRBV12-5 to TRBJ1-4; the match to TRBD1 covers 8 bases. The V gene end was trimmed by 5 bases and the J gene end by 3 bases; junction bases not matched to a gene: 5. Germline CDR1 LGHNT, CDR2 FRNRAP. This CDR3 is built from 15 residues. The CDR3 spells CASGARQGSNEKLFF. DNA for the CDR3: TGTGCTAGTGGTGCTCGACAGGGGTCTAATGAAAAACTGTTTTTT.